This entry is about one T cell receptor (beta chain). Clones were sequenced by immunoSEQ multiplex PCR, and TCRdb holds only the in-frame ones, with some missing. The table lists 45,000 to 60,000 clones, roughly 50% of them singletons. The data derive from a study of cytotoxic CD8 clonotypes in ibrutinib-treated CLL. The CDR3 has 16 amino acids. Trimming took off 3 bases at V and 2 bases at J, with 17 bases between the two ends. Germline V gene lookup returns CDR1 SGHKS and CDR2 YYEKEE (reference sequence). The sequences come from PBMCs, collected after 24 months of ibrutinib treatment. This sequence originates from a human donor with chronic lymphocytic leukemia. The rearrangement uses TRBV5-5 and TRBJ1-2, with D possibly matching TRBD1 (6 bases). The CDR3 coding sequence is TGTGCCAGCAGCTCCGTGCGTGGGGGCGAAAACTATGGCTACACCTTC. It translates to CASSSVRGGENYGYTF. The full variable domain, in which reference TRBV5-5 and TRBJ1-2 provide the parts outside the CDR3, is DAGVTQSPTHLIKTRGQQVTLRCSPISGHKSVSWYQQVLGQGPQFIFQYYEKEERGRGNFPDRFSARQFPNYSSELNVNALLLGDSALYLCASSSVRGGENYGYTFGSGTRLTVV.